The present TCR beta chain was sequenced within a study of OX40 agonist ivuxolimab in advanced cancers. Study context: All patients had ivuxolimab intravenously every 2 weeks at 0.01 to 10 mg/kg. Three patients responded partially, comprising one with hepatocellular carcinoma and two with cutaneous melanoma. Hepatocellular carcinoma, melanoma, renal cell or head and neck cancer affected the dose-escalation patients.

This table comes from immunoSEQ multiplex PCR, and its TCRdb copy is limited to in-frame clones, with some not included. The data contain over 60,000 clones, approximately 89% of them singletons. V shed 1 base and J shed 4 bases, with 10 bases lying between them. CDR3 size: 14 residues. Per germline, CDR1 SGHAT and CDR2 FQNNGV. The TCR sequence derives from an adult with an advanced solid tumor such as melanoma, head and neck, liver or kidney cancer. Material: CD4+ or CD8+ T cells sorted from blood, obtained in a trial of the OX40 agonist ivuxolimab. The chain links TRBV11-2 to TRBJ1-1, with D tentatively TRBD1 (5 bases). The DNA for the CDR3 is TGTGCCAGCAGCTTAGGCTGGGGGGGCACTGAAGCTTTCTTT. It specifies CASSLGWGGTEAFF.